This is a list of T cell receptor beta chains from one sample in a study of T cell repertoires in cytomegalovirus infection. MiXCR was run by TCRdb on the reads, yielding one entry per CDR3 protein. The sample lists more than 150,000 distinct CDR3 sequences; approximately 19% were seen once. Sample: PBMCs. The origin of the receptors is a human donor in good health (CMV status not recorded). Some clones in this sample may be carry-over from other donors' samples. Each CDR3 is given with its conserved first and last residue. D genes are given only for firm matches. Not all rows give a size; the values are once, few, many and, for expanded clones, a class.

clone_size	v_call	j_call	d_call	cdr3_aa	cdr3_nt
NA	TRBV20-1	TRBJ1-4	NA	CSAEGTRSEKLFF	TGCAGTGCCGAGGGGACCCGAAGTGAAAAACTGTTTTTT
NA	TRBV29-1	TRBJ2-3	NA	CSVERGADTQYF	TGCAGCGTTGAAAGGGGAGCAGATACGCAGTATTTT
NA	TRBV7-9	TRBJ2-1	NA	CASRGVRNEQFF	TGTGCCAGCAGGGGAGTCAGGAATGAGCAGTTCTTC
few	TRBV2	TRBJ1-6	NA	CAGGDSRNSPLHF	TGTGCCGGGGGGGATAGCCGTAATTCACCCCTCCACTTT
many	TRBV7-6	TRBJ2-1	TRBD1	CASTSLGRGSSYNEQFF	TGTGCCAGCACCTCCTTGGGCAGGGGGAGCTCCTACAATGAGCAGTTCTTC
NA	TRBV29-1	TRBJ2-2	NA	CRVRYRSSTGELFF	TGCAGGGTACGCTACAGGTCAAGCACCGGGGAGCTGTTTTTT
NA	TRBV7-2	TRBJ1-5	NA	CASSLVRSPGQPQHF	TGTGCCAGCAGCCTCGTCCGGTCTCCGGGCCAGCCCCAGCATTTT
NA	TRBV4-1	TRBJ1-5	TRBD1	CASSQEGGRSNQPQHF	TGCGCCAGCAGCCAAGAAGGGGGCAGGAGCAATCAGCCCCAGCATTTT
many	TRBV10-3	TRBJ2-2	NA	CAIMVTAGMNTGELFF	TGTGCCATCATGGTGACCGCGGGAATGAACACCGGGGAGCTGTTTTTT
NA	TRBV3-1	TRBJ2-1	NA	CASSQLDYNEQFF	TGTGCCAGCAGCCAATTGGATTACAATGAGCAGTTCTTC
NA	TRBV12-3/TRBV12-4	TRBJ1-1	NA	CASSLSGISEAFF	TGTGCCAGCAGTTTATCGGGGATCTCTGAAGCTTTCTTT
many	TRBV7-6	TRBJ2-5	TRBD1	CASSVSGTAETQYF	TGTGCCAGCAGCGTGTCCGGGACAGCGGAGACCCAGTACTTC
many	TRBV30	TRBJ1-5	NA	CAWSTNLEQPQHF	TGTGCCTGGAGTACGAATCTAGAGCAGCCCCAGCATTTT
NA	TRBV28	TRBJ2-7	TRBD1	CASQTTGGSYEQYF	TGTGCCAGCCAGACGACAGGGGGCTCCTACGAGCAGTACTTC
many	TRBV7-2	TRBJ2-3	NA	CASSPNRDTQYF	TGTGCCAGCAGCCCCAACAGGGATACGCAGTATTTT
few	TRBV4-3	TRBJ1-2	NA	CASSQVGPDGYTF	TGCGCCAGCAGCCAAGTTGGCCCGGATGGCTACACCTTC
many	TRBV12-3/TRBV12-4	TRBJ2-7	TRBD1	CASTGDSLSYEQYF	TGTGCCAGCACCGGGGACAGCCTATCCTACGAGCAGTACTTC
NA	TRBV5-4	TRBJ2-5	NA	CASSSTPKDSQETQYF	TGTGCCAGCAGCAGCACGCCAAAGGACAGCCAAGAGACCCAGTACTTC
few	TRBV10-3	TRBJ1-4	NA	CASSELREKLFF	TGTGCCAGTTCGGAGTTACGAGAAAAACTGTTTTTT
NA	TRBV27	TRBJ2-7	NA	CASSLARTYEQYF	TGTGCCAGCAGTTTAGCCAGGACCTACGAGCAGTACTTC
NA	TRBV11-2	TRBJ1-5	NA	CASSLRGLDQPQHF	TGTGCCAGCAGCTTACGGGGTCTTGATCAGCCCCAGCATTTT
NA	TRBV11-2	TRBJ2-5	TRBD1	CASSPPGQGRSETQYF	TGTGCCAGCAGCCCACCGGGACAGGGGAGGTCGGAGACCCAGTACTTC
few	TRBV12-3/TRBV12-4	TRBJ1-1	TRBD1	CASSFLGMGFGRGGGNTEAFF	TGTGCCAGCAGTTTCCTCGGCATGGGGTTTGGCAGGGGGGGAGGAAACACTGAAGCTTTCTTT
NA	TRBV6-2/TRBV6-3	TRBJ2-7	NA	CATSAGTYEQYF	TGTGCCACCTCAGCAGGCACCTACGAGCAGTACTTC
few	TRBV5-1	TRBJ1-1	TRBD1	CASSLTGTGTMNTEAFF	TGCGCCAGCAGCTTAACAGGGACAGGTACTATGAACACTGAAGCTTTCTTT
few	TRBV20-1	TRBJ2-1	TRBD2	CSARDGAGGNEQFF	TGCAGTGCTAGAGATGGGGCGGGGGGTAATGAGCAGTTCTTC
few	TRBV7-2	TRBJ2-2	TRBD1	CASSDRGLSGELFF	TGTGCCAGCAGCGACAGGGGGCTATCCGGGGAGCTGTTTTTT
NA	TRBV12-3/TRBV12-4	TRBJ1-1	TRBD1	CASSAGGLNTEAFF	TGTGCCAGCAGTGCAGGGGGGCTGAACACTGAAGCTTTCTTT
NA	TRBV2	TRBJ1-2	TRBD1	CASNEGAAYGYTF	TGTGCCAGCAACGAGGGGGCGGCCTATGGCTACACCTTC
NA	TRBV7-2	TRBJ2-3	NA	CASSLGGWGDTQYF	TGTGCCAGCAGCTTGGGCGGATGGGGAGATACGCAGTATTTT